This is a list of T cell receptor beta chains from one sample in a study of Ad26.COV2.S vaccination and SARS-CoV-2 variants. Sequenced by immunoSEQ multiplex PCR; TCRdb stores in-frame clones only, minus some. The sample shows more than 300,000 clones, around 81% of them seen only once. The sequenced sample was peripheral blood, obtained in a trial of Ad26.COV2.S vaccine versus placebo. The origin of the receptors is a person aged 18 to 65 who received the Ad26.COV2.S COVID-19 vaccine or a placebo. CDR3s include the opening cysteine and the closing phenylalanine or tryptophan. The D gene is left open where the match is weak. The size field is filled for only some rows; it gives once, few, many or a size class.

CDR3 protein: CASSRTQTGAPEKLFF
CDR3 DNA: TGTGCCAGCAGTAGAACTCAAACAGGAGCCCCCGAAAAACTGTTTTTT
J gene: TRBJ1-4
clone size: .
D gene: .
V gene: TRBV2

CDR3 protein: CASSSIGQANYGYTF
CDR3 DNA: TGTGCCAGCAGTTCCATAGGACAGGCTAACTATGGCTACACCTTC
J gene: TRBJ1-2
clone size: .
D gene: TRBD1
V gene: TRBV28

CDR3 protein: CATGTGPYEQYF
CDR3 DNA: TGTGCCACGGGCACGGGACCCTACGAGCAGTACTTC
J gene: TRBJ2-7
clone size: once
D gene: .
V gene: TRBV24-1

CDR3 protein: CASSYGATQYF
CDR3 DNA: TGTGCCAGCAGTTACGGGGCTACGCAGTATTTT
J gene: TRBJ2-3
clone size: .
D gene: .
V gene: TRBV6-5

CDR3 protein: CAWSPGGNQPQHF
CDR3 DNA: TGTGCCTGGAGTCCAGGGGGCAATCAGCCCCAGCATTTT
J gene: TRBJ1-5
clone size: .
D gene: .
V gene: TRBV30

CDR3 protein: CASSLVGGGHANTEAFF
CDR3 DNA: TGTGCCAGCAGCTTAGTGGGAGGCGGGCACGCAAACACTGAAGCTTTCTTT
J gene: TRBJ1-1
clone size: .
D gene: .
V gene: TRBV7-3

CDR3 protein: CATRGTGDYPEAFF
CDR3 DNA: TGTGCCACGCGAGGGACAGGGGATTATCCTGAAGCTTTCTTT
J gene: TRBJ1-1
clone size: .
D gene: TRBD1
V gene: TRBV6-5

CDR3 protein: CAVVDGQTYEQYF
CDR3 DNA: TGTGCCGTTGTTGACGGACAGACCTACGAGCAGTACTTC
J gene: TRBJ2-7
clone size: .
D gene: .
V gene: TRBV25-1

CDR3 protein: CASSLLAGGSNEQFF
CDR3 DNA: TGCGCCAGCAGCTTACTAGCGGGGGGTTCTAATGAGCAGTTCTTC
J gene: TRBJ2-1
clone size: .
D gene: TRBD2
V gene: TRBV5-1

CDR3 protein: CASSLEAGGANVLTF
CDR3 DNA: TGTGCCAGCAGCTTAGAAGCGGGTGGGGCCAACGTCCTGACTTTC
J gene: TRBJ2-6
clone size: .
D gene: .
V gene: TRBV7-9

CDR3 protein: CASSQDPLKGRDNSPLHF
CDR3 DNA: TGTGCCAGCAGCCAAGATCCCCTAAAGGGCAGAGATAATTCACCCCTCCACTTT
J gene: TRBJ1-6
clone size: .
D gene: .
V gene: TRBV4-2

CDR3 protein: CASSSSYTDTQYF
CDR3 DNA: TGTGCCAGCAGTTCCTCGTACACAGATACGCAGTATTTT
J gene: TRBJ2-3
clone size: .
D gene: .
V gene: TRBV7-9

CDR3 protein: CASSDRLYNSPLHF
CDR3 DNA: TGTGCCAGCAGTGACAGGCTCTATAATTCACCCCTCCACTTT
J gene: TRBJ1-6
clone size: few
D gene: .
V gene: TRBV6-4

CDR3 protein: CASSERQGPYEQYF
CDR3 DNA: TGCGCCAGCAGTGAACGGCAGGGTCCCTACGAGCAGTACTTC
J gene: TRBJ2-7
clone size: .
D gene: .
V gene: TRBV10-1

CDR3 protein: CSAKGRVEAFF
CDR3 DNA: TGCAGTGCTAAAGGACGGGTTGAAGCTTTCTTT
J gene: TRBJ1-1
clone size: .
D gene: .
V gene: TRBV20-1

CDR3 protein: CASSIVTEKTEAFF
CDR3 DNA: TGCGCCAGCAGCATTGTGACCGAGAAGACTGAAGCTTTCTTT
J gene: TRBJ1-1
clone size: .
D gene: .
V gene: TRBV5-1

CDR3 protein: CASSPTSDEQFF
CDR3 DNA: TGTGCCAGCAGCCCAACTAGCGATGAGCAGTTCTTC
J gene: TRBJ2-1
clone size: .
D gene: TRBD2
V gene: TRBV7-9

CDR3 protein: CASSLRGLAAPHEQYF
CDR3 DNA: TGTGCCAGCAGCTTAAGGGGCCTAGCGGCGCCCCACGAGCAGTACTTC
J gene: TRBJ2-7
clone size: .
D gene: TRBD2
V gene: TRBV7-8

CDR3 protein: CASSLGEVGTGELFF
CDR3 DNA: TGTGCCAGCAGCTTAGGGGAGGTGGGAACCGGGGAGCTGTTTTTT
J gene: TRBJ2-2
clone size: .
D gene: .
V gene: TRBV5-4

CDR3 protein: CASSPRRGGSEAFF
CDR3 DNA: TGTGCCAGCAGCCCGCGCCGTGGGGGCAGTGAAGCTTTCTTT
J gene: TRBJ1-1
clone size: .
D gene: .
V gene: TRBV4-2

CDR3 protein: CASSEGLAGNNEQFF
CDR3 DNA: TGTGCCAGCAGTGAGGGACTAGCGGGGAACAATGAGCAGTTCTTC
J gene: TRBJ2-1
clone size: .
D gene: TRBD2
V gene: TRBV6-1

CDR3 protein: CASSLASTNYEQYF
CDR3 DNA: TGTGCCAGCAGCTTGGCCAGTACAAACTACGAGCAGTACTTC
J gene: TRBJ2-7
clone size: once
D gene: .
V gene: TRBV5-5

CDR3 protein: CASSEGILLSGANVLTF
CDR3 DNA: TGTGCCAGCAGTGAAGGCATACTGCTCTCTGGGGCCAACGTCCTGACTTTC
J gene: TRBJ2-6
clone size: .
D gene: .
V gene: TRBV2

CDR3 protein: CASSLRAIEITGELFF
CDR3 DNA: TGTGCCAGCAGCTTAAGGGCCATTGAGATAACTGGGGAGCTGTTTTTT
J gene: TRBJ2-2
clone size: .
D gene: .
V gene: TRBV7-2

CDR3 protein: CASSLQPGDHGYTF
CDR3 DNA: TGCGCCAGCAGCTTGCAGCCAGGGGATCATGGCTACACCTTC
J gene: TRBJ1-2
clone size: .
D gene: .
V gene: TRBV5-1

CDR3 protein: CASSLDLGSYEQYF
CDR3 DNA: TGTGCCAGCAGCTTAGATCTCGGCTCCTACGAGCAGTACTTC
J gene: TRBJ2-7
clone size: .
D gene: .
V gene: TRBV7-8

CDR3 protein: CASSGDGTGANVLTF
CDR3 DNA: TGCGCCAGCTCAGGGGACGGCACTGGGGCCAACGTCCTGACTTTC
J gene: TRBJ2-6
clone size: .
D gene: .
V gene: TRBV10-2

CDR3 protein: CASSLRGQGVHGYTF
CDR3 DNA: TGTGCCAGCAGTTTACGGGGACAGGGGGTCCATGGCTACACCTTC
J gene: TRBJ1-2
clone size: .
D gene: TRBD1
V gene: TRBV28

CDR3 protein: CASSFGGNQPQHF
CDR3 DNA: TGTGCCAGCAGCTTCGGGGGCAATCAGCCCCAGCATTTT
J gene: TRBJ1-5
clone size: .
D gene: .
V gene: TRBV5-4

CDR3 protein: CAWSVPVKLYGYTF
CDR3 DNA: TGTGCCTGGAGTGTACCTGTGAAACTCTATGGCTACACCTTC
J gene: TRBJ1-2
clone size: few
D gene: .
V gene: TRBV30

CDR3 protein: CASRTGDRGGANVLTF
CDR3 DNA: TGTGCCAGCAGGACAGGGGATCGCGGTGGGGCCAACGTCCTGACTTTC
J gene: TRBJ2-6
clone size: .
D gene: TRBD1
V gene: TRBV28

CDR3 protein: CASSLDRDSPLHF
CDR3 DNA: TGTGCCAGCAGCTTGGACAGGGATTCACCCCTCCACTTT
J gene: TRBJ1-6
clone size: .
D gene: .
V gene: TRBV5-4

CDR3 protein: CASSLRAYNSPLHF
CDR3 DNA: TGTGCCAGCAGTTTACGAGCTTACAATTCACCCCTCCACTTT
J gene: TRBJ1-6
clone size: few
D gene: .
V gene: TRBV27

CDR3 protein: CASSYGQGTDTQYF
CDR3 DNA: TGTGCCAGCAGTTACGGACAGGGTACAGATACGCAGTATTTT
J gene: TRBJ2-3
clone size: .
D gene: TRBD1
V gene: TRBV6-2/TRBV6-3

CDR3 protein: CASSPNRGTNEKLFF
CDR3 DNA: TGTGCCAGCTCACCGAACAGGGGCACTAATGAAAAACTGTTTTTT
J gene: TRBJ1-4
clone size: .
D gene: TRBD1
V gene: TRBV18

CDR3 protein: CASRIGTLQATDTQYF
CDR3 DNA: TGTGCCAGCAGAATTGGGACTCTCCAAGCGACAGATACGCAGTATTTT
J gene: TRBJ2-3
clone size: .
D gene: .
V gene: TRBV7-9

CDR3 protein: CASSLGGTPAYGYTF
CDR3 DNA: TGTGCCAGCAGTTTAGGGGGTACCCCAGCCTATGGCTACACCTTC
J gene: TRBJ1-2
clone size: .
D gene: .
V gene: TRBV27

CDR3 protein: CAWTGGVSTGELFF
CDR3 DNA: TGTGCCTGGACAGGGGGAGTTAGTACCGGGGAGCTGTTTTTT
J gene: TRBJ2-2
clone size: .
D gene: TRBD1
V gene: TRBV30

CDR3 protein: CASSRGGAEADTQYF
CDR3 DNA: TGCGCCAGCAGCCGCGGGGGGGCAGAGGCAGATACGCAGTATTTT
J gene: TRBJ2-3
clone size: .
D gene: TRBD2
V gene: TRBV5-1

CDR3 protein: CASTEYDYGGELFF
CDR3 DNA: TGTGCCAGCACCGAATACGACTACGGCGGGGAGCTGTTTTTT
J gene: TRBJ2-2
clone size: .
D gene: .
V gene: TRBV25-1

CDR3 protein: CASSDSTGNTEAFF
CDR3 DNA: TGTGCCAGCAGTGACTCGACAGGGAACACTGAAGCTTTCTTT
J gene: TRBJ1-1
clone size: few
D gene: .
V gene: TRBV2

CDR3 protein: CASSPALLGGNTEAFF
CDR3 DNA: TGTGCCAGCAGCCCAGCTTTATTGGGGGGGAACACTGAAGCTTTCTTT
J gene: TRBJ1-1
clone size: .
D gene: .
V gene: TRBV5-4

CDR3 protein: CASSNSGNQPQHF
CDR3 DNA: TGTGCCAGCTCTAATTCTGGAAATCAGCCCCAGCATTTT
J gene: TRBJ1-5
clone size: once
D gene: .
V gene: TRBV28

CDR3 protein: CASSPPTNTEAFF
CDR3 DNA: TGTGCCAGCTCACCACCAACGAACACTGAAGCTTTCTTT
J gene: TRBJ1-1
clone size: .
D gene: .
V gene: TRBV18

CDR3 protein: CASREPDGNYEQYF
CDR3 DNA: TGCGCCAGCCGGGAACCCGACGGGAACTACGAGCAGTACTTC
J gene: TRBJ2-7
clone size: .
D gene: .
V gene: TRBV23-1

CDR3 protein: CASSRKATNEKLFF
CDR3 DNA: TGTGCCAGCAGCCGCAAGGCAACTAATGAAAAACTGTTTTTT
J gene: TRBJ1-4
clone size: .
D gene: .
V gene: TRBV6-5

CDR3 protein: CASRFTTGTEAFF
CDR3 DNA: TGTGCCAGCAGGTTCACGACAGGGACTGAAGCTTTCTTT
J gene: TRBJ1-1
clone size: .
D gene: TRBD1
V gene: TRBV5-5

CDR3 protein: CASSAGQGEQYF
CDR3 DNA: TGTGCCAGCAGTGCGGGACAGGGGGAGCAGTACTTC
J gene: TRBJ2-7
clone size: .
D gene: TRBD1
V gene: TRBV2

CDR3 protein: CASSSQGAGSYEQYF
CDR3 DNA: TGTGCCAGTAGTTCCCAGGGGGCAGGATCCTACGAGCAGTACTTC
J gene: TRBJ2-7
clone size: .
D gene: TRBD1
V gene: TRBV19

CDR3 protein: CASSEYGTFNYGYTF
CDR3 DNA: TGTGCCAGCAGTGAATACGGGACCTTTAACTATGGCTACACCTTC
J gene: TRBJ1-2
clone size: .
D gene: .
V gene: TRBV2

CDR3 protein: CASSHKAGSYEQYF
CDR3 DNA: TGTGCCAGCAGCCATAAGGCAGGGAGCTACGAGCAGTACTTC
J gene: TRBJ2-7
clone size: .
D gene: .
V gene: TRBV14

CDR3 protein: CASSFQGAWETQYF
CDR3 DNA: TGTGCCAGCAGCTTCCAGGGGGCTTGGGAGACCCAGTACTTC
J gene: TRBJ2-5
clone size: .
D gene: TRBD1
V gene: TRBV5-4

CDR3 protein: CATSDSQRKTGEETQYF
CDR3 DNA: TGTGCCACCAGTGATTCCCAAAGAAAGACAGGGGAAGAGACCCAGTACTTC
J gene: TRBJ2-5
clone size: .
D gene: TRBD1
V gene: TRBV24-1

CDR3 protein: CASSLPLDPYEQYF
CDR3 DNA: TGTGCCAGCAGCTTACCCCTGGATCCCTACGAGCAGTACTTC
J gene: TRBJ2-7
clone size: .
D gene: .
V gene: TRBV11-2

CDR3 protein: CSASGGGGNTIYF
CDR3 DNA: TGCAGTGCTAGTGGGGGCGGTGGAAACACCATATATTTT
J gene: TRBJ1-3
clone size: .
D gene: .
V gene: TRBV20-1

CDR3 protein: CAVGRGTEAFF
CDR3 DNA: TGTGCCGTAGGACGCGGCACTGAAGCTTTCTTT
J gene: TRBJ1-1
clone size: .
D gene: .
V gene: TRBV10-3

CDR3 protein: CSADRGTEAFF
CDR3 DNA: TGCAGCGCGGACAGGGGAACTGAAGCTTTCTTT
J gene: TRBJ1-1
clone size: .
D gene: TRBD1
V gene: TRBV29-1